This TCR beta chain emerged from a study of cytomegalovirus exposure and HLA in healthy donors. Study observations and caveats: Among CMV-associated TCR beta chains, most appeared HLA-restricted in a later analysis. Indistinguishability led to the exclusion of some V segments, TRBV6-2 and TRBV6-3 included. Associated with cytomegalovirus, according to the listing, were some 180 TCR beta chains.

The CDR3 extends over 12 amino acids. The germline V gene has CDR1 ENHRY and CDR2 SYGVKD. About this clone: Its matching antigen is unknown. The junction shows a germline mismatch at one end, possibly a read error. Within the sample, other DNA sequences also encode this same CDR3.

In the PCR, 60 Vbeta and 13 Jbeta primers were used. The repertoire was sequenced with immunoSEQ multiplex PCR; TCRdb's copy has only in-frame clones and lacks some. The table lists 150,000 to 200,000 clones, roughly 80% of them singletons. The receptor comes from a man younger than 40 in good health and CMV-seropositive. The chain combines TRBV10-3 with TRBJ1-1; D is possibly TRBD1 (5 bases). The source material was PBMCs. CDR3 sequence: CAISGQGTEAFF. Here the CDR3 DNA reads TGTGCCATCAGTGGGCAGGGCACTGAAGCTTTCTTC.